A selection of T cell receptor beta chains follows, all from one sample in a study of blood T cell repertoires in COVID-19. The method was immunoSEQ multiplex PCR; TCRdb's version includes in-frame clones alone and lacks a portion of them. The data hold about 370,000 clones, with over 75% observed a single time. The sample consisted of PBMCs or T cells enriched from blood (not recorded which). The receptors derive from a man aged 18 to 30 who had recovered from COVID-19. CDR3s include the opening cysteine and the closing phenylalanine or tryptophan. A D gene is named only where the DNA matches it firmly. Only part of the rows carry a size: once, few, many, or a class if the clone is expanded.

NA,NA,TRBV12-3/TRBV12-4,TRBJ2-1,CASSLGQGNEQFF,TGTGCCAGCAGTTTAGGTCAGGGGAATGAGCAGTTCTTC
NA,NA,TRBV25-1,TRBJ1-2,CASSEGGGAFHRYTF,TGTGCCAGCAGTGAAGGGGGGGGCGCTTTTCATCGCTACACCTTC
TRBD1,NA,TRBV5-4,TRBJ2-7,CASSLPPGTGFGEQYF,TGTGCCAGCAGCCTCCCGCCGGGGACAGGCTTTGGCGAGCAGTACTTC
NA,NA,TRBV19,TRBJ1-5,CASSMQGSYQPQHF,TGTGCCAGTAGTATGCAGGGGTCTTATCAGCCCCAGCATTTT
TRBD1,NA,TRBV2,TRBJ2-1,CASSRGTGESGQFF,TGTGCCAGCAGTAGGGGGACAGGGGAATCCGGGCAGTTCTTC
NA,NA,TRBV4-1,TRBJ1-5,CASSRAQGSNQPQHF,TGCGCCAGCAGCCGGGCTCAGGGGAGCAATCAGCCCCAGCATTTT
NA,NA,TRBV29-1,TRBJ1-4,CSGGGGREGEKLFF,TGCAGCGGCGGGGGTGGCAGGGAGGGGGAAAAACTGTTTTTT
TRBD1,once,TRBV7-3,TRBJ2-3,CASSPGQSDTQYF,TGTGCCAGCAGCCCGGGACAGTCAGATACGCAGTATTTT
NA,NA,TRBV6-5,TRBJ1-6,CASSLLITGSDSPLHF,TGTGCCAGCAGTTTGCTTATTACAGGGTCTGATTCACCCCTCCACTTT
NA,once,TRBV5-6,TRBJ1-5,CASSTLGGGQGQPQHF,TGTGCCAGCAGCACTCTGGGCGGGGGACAAGGGCAGCCCCAGCATTTT
NA,NA,TRBV25-1,TRBJ2-3,CASSVFTRTGGADTQYF,TGTGCCAGCAGTGTGTTTACCCGGACGGGCGGGGCAGATACGCAGTATTTT
NA,NA,TRBV7-9,TRBJ1-2,CASSSQTANYGYTF,TGTGCCAGCAGCTCACAGACGGCGAACTATGGCTACACCTTC
TRBD2,NA,TRBV7-2,TRBJ2-7,CASSRLAVNSYEQYF,TGTGCCAGCAGCCGCCTAGCGGTAAACTCCTACGAGCAGTACTTC
NA,NA,TRBV4-1,TRBJ2-5,CASSADYQETQYF,TGCGCCAGCAGCGCGGACTACCAAGAGACCCAGTACTTC
TRBD1,NA,TRBV7-9,TRBJ1-4,CASSRMGQGSTNEKLFF,TGTGCCAGCAGTCGAATGGGACAGGGTTCCACTAATGAAAAACTGTTTTTT
TRBD1,NA,TRBV4-1,TRBJ2-3,CASSQQKTGDHRDTQYF,TGCGCCAGCAGCCAACAGAAGACAGGGGATCATCGAGATACGCAGTATTTT
TRBD1,NA,TRBV19,TRBJ2-1,CASSDTGTADNEQFF,TGTGCCAGTAGTGACACCGGGACAGCAGACAATGAGCAGTTCTTC
NA,NA,TRBV29-1,TRBJ2-2,CSVVPYGGPGELFF,TGCAGCGTTGTCCCTTACGGAGGACCCGGGGAGCTGTTTTTT
NA,NA,TRBV7-9,TRBJ1-5,CASSATSDNNQPQHF,TGTGCCAGCAGCGCTACAAGTGACAACAATCAGCCCCAGCATTTT
TRBD1,once,TRBV6-5,TRBJ1-2,CASISGQGNYGYTF,TGTGCCAGCATCTCGGGACAGGGTAACTATGGCTACACCTTC
NA,NA,TRBV6-5,TRBJ2-5,CASRASGETQYF,TGTGCCAGCAGGGCCTCGGGGGAGACCCAGTACTTC
NA,NA,TRBV6-5,TRBJ2-1,CASSLGTSVGNEQFF,TGTGCCAGCAGCCTAGGGACATCCGTCGGGAATGAGCAGTTCTTC
NA,NA,TRBV7-8,TRBJ2-3,CASSLDSRMFSGTDTQYF,TGTGCCAGCAGCTTGGACAGTAGGATGTTCTCGGGCACAGATACGCAGTATTTT
NA,NA,TRBV2,TRBJ1-5,CASSEEVSSAEPQHF,TGTGCCAGCAGTGAAGAGGTGTCTTCCGCGGAGCCCCAGCATTTT
TRBD1,NA,TRBV6-6,TRBJ1-3,CASSPGTGFYSGNTIYF,TGTGCCAGCAGTCCCGGGACAGGGTTCTATTCTGGAAACACCATATATTTT
NA,NA,TRBV12-3/TRBV12-4,TRBJ1-1,CASSLAGLAFF,TGTGCCAGCAGTTTAGCCGGGTTAGCTTTCTTT
NA,NA,TRBV10-1,TRBJ1-5,CASLDSSNQPQHF,TGCGCCAGCCTGGACAGTAGCAATCAGCCCCAGCATTTT
TRBD1,NA,TRBV5-3,TRBJ1-5,CARTLRQGIYQPQHF,TGTGCCAGAACTCTGAGACAGGGGATATATCAGCCCCAGCATTTT
TRBD1,NA,TRBV5-8,TRBJ2-5,CASTEGQGAGETQYF,TGTGCCAGCACGGAGGGGCAGGGGGCGGGGGAGACCCAGTACTTC
TRBD1,NA,TRBV7-9,TRBJ1-2,CASSLTTGGPDGYTF,TGTGCCAGCAGCTTAACGACAGGGGGTCCGGATGGCTACACCTTC
TRBD1,NA,TRBV28,TRBJ1-6,CASRGGDRPNSPLHF,TGTGCCAGCAGGGGAGGGGACAGGCCGAATTCACCCCTCCACTTT
NA,once,TRBV19,TRBJ2-3,CASSIQGGSTDTQYF,TGTGCCAGTAGTATACAGGGTGGGAGCACAGATACGCAGTATTTT
NA,NA,TRBV4-2,TRBJ1-2,CASSQDSYGYTF,TGTGCCAGCAGCCAAGATAGTTATGGCTACACCTTC
NA,NA,TRBV6-2/TRBV6-3,TRBJ1-2,CASSYSIVVYGYTF,TGTGCCAGCAGTTACTCGATAGTGGTCTATGGCTACACCTTC
TRBD1,NA,TRBV6-1,TRBJ1-5,CASSDKQAGTGWPQHF,TGTGCCAGCAGTGATAAGCAGGCGGGGACAGGGTGGCCCCAGCATTTT
NA,NA,TRBV27,TRBJ2-5,CASRDRFQETQYF,TGTGCCAGCAGAGACAGGTTCCAAGAGACCCAGTACTTC
NA,NA,TRBV5-1,TRBJ2-2,CASSLVYTNTGELFF,TGCGCCAGCAGCTTGGTATATACGAACACCGGGGAGCTGTTTTTT
NA,NA,TRBV10-3,TRBJ1-3,CAISGAGVPGNTIYF,TGTGCCATCAGTGGAGCAGGGGTCCCTGGAAACACCATATATTTT
TRBD1,NA,TRBV6-1,TRBJ2-7,CASSGSRQGGNYEQYF,TGTGCCAGCAGTGGGTCGCGACAGGGGGGTAACTACGAGCAGTACTTC
NA,NA,TRBV7-2,TRBJ2-7,CASSLVGPGRHEQYF,TGTGCCAGCAGCTTAGTGGGCCCGGGAAGGCACGAGCAGTACTTC
NA,NA,TRBV11-2,TRBJ2-7,CASSLATGYSYEQYF,TGTGCCAGCAGCTTAGCAACAGGGTACTCCTACGAGCAGTACTTC
NA,NA,TRBV7-6,TRBJ1-1,CASSSLIKTGAFF,TGTGCCAGCAGCTCACTAATTAAAACCGGAGCTTTCTTT
TRBD1,NA,TRBV30,TRBJ2-3,CAWPPGQGKTDTQYF,TGTGCCTGGCCCCCGGGACAGGGGAAGACAGATACGCAGTATTTT
TRBD1,NA,TRBV24-1,TRBJ2-1,CATSDGGRGEQFF,TGTGCCACCAGTGACGGCGGCAGGGGGGAGCAGTTCTTC
NA,NA,TRBV4-1,TRBJ2-2,CASSPGWSGELFF,TGCGCCAGCAGTCCAGGGTGGTCCGGGGAGCTGTTTTTT
NA,NA,TRBV4-2,TRBJ1-1,CASSQDLYRAKNTEAFF,TGTGCCAGCAGCCAAGACCTCTACAGGGCGAAGAACACTGAAGCTTTCTTT
NA,NA,TRBV5-1,TRBJ2-3,CASSLYRQNTDTQYF,TGCGCCAGCAGCTTGTACAGACAGAACACAGATACGCAGTATTTT
TRBD1,few,TRBV28,TRBJ1-1,CASSLYTGVGGEAFF,TGTGCCAGCAGTTTATATACAGGGGTCGGGGGTGAAGCTTTCTTT